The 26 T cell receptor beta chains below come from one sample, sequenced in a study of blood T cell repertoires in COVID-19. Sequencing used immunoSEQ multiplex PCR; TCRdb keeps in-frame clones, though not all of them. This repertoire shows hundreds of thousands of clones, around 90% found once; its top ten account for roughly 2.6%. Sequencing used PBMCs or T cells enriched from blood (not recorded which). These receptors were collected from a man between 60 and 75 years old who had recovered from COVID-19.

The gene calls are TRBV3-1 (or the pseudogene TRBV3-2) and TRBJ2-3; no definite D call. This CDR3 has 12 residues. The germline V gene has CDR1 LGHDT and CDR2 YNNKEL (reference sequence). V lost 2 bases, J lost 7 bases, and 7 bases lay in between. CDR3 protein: CASSQNENTQYF. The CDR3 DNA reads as TGTGCCAGCAGCCAAAATGAGAATACGCAGTATTTT.

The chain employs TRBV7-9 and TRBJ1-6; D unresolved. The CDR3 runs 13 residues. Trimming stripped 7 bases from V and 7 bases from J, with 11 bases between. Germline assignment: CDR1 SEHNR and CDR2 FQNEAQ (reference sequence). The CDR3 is CASTLGSNSPLHF. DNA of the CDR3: TGTGCCAGCACTTTAGGGAGCAATTCACCCCTCCACTTT.

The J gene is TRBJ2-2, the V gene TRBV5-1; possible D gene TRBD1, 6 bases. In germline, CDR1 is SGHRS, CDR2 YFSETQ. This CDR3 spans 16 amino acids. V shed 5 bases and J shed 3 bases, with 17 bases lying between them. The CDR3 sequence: CASSLVAGVYTGELFF. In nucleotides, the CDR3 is TGCGCCAGCAGTCTCGTTGCAGGGGTGTACACCGGGGAGCTGTTTTTT.

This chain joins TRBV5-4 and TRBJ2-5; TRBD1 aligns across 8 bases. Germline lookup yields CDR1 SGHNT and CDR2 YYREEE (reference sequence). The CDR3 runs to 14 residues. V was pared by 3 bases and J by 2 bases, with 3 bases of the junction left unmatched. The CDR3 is CASSWDRKQETQYF. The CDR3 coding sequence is TGTGCCAGCAGCTGGGACAGGAAACAAGAGACCCAGTACTTC.

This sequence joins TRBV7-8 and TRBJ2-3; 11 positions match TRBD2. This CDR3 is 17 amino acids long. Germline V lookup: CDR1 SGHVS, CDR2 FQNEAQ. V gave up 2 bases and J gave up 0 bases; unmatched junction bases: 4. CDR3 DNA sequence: TGTGCCAGCAGCTTAACGGGACTAGCGGTGAGCACAGATACGCAGTATTTT. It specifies CASSLTGLAVSTDTQYF. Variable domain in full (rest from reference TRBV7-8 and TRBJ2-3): GAGVSQSPRYKVAKRGQDVALRCDPISGHVSLFWYQQALGQGPEFLTYFQNEAQLDKSGLPSDRFFAERPEGSVSTLKIQRTQQEDSAVYLCASSLTGLAVSTDTQYFGPGTRLTVL.

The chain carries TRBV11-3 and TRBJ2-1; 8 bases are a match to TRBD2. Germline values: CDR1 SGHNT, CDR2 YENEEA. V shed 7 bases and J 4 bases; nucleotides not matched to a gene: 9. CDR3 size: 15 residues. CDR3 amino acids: CASTVGRDRYNEQFF. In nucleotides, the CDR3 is TGTGCCAGCACCGTCGGGAGGGATAGGTACAATGAGCAGTTCTTC.

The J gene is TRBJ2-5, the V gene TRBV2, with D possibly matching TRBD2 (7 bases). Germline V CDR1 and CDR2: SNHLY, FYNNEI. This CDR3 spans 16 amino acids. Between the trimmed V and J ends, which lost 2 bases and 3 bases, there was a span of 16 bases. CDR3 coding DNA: TGTGCCAGCAGTGAATTGGGAGGGGGAGAAGAAGAGACCCAGTACTTC. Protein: CASSELGGGEEETQYF.

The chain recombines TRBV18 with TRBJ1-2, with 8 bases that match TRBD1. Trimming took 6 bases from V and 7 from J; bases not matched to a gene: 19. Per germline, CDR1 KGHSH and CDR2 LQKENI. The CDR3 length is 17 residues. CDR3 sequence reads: CASSPTGQGAIDSGYTF. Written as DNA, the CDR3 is TGTGCCAGCTCGCCGACGGGGCAGGGGGCGATTGATTCTGGCTACACCTTC.

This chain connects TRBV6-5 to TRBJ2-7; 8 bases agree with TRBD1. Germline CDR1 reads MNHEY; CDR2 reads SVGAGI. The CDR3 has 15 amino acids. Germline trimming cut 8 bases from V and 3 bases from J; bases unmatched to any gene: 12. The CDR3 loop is CASAKDRQGHYEQYF. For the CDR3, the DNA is TGTGCCAGCGCCAAAGATCGACAGGGGCACTACGAGCAGTACTTC.

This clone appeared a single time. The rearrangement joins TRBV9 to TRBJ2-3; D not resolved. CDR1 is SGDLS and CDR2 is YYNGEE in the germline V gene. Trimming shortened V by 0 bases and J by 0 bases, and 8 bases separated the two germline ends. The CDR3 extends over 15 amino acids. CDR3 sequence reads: CASSVDISSTDTQYF. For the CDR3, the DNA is TGTGCCAGCAGCGTAGACATATCTAGCACAGATACGCAGTATTTT.

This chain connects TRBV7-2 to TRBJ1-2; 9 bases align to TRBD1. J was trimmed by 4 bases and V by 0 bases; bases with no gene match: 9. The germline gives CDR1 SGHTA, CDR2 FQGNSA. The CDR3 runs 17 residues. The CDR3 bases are TGTGCCAGCAGCTTAGCGGCTACAGGGGGCATGAGCTATGGCTACACCTTC. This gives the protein CASSLAATGGMSYGYTF.

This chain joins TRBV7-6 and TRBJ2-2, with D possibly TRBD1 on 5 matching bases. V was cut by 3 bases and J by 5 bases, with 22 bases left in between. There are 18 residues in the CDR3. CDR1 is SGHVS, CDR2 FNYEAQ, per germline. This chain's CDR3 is CASSFGALSFTLTGELFF. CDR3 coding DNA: TGTGCCAGCAGCTTTGGGGCTCTATCCTTCACGTTGACCGGGGAGCTGTTTTTT.

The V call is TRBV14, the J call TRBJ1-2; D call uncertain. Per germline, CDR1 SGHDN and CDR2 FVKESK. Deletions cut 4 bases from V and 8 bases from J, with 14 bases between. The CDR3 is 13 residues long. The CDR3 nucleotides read TGTGCCAGCAGCCTCGTTGGTACCCAGGGCTACACCTTC. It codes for CASSLVGTQGYTF.

The CDR3 DNA sequence: TGTGCCAGCAGTGACCAGGGTGGCGCTTTCTTT. Its translation is CASSDQGGAFF. The genes are TRBV6-1 and TRBJ1-1, with a possible D match to TRBD1 (5 bases). This CDR3 is built from 11 residues. V was shortened by 3 bases and J by 11 bases, with 10 bases between the two germline ends. Germline V gene lookup returns CDR1 MNHNS and CDR2 SASEGT.

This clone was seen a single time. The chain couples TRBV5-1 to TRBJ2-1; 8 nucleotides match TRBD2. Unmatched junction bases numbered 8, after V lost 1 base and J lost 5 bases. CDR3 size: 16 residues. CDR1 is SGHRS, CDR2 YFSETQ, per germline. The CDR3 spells CASSLITSGANNEQFF. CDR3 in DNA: TGCGCCAGCAGCTTGATTACTAGCGGAGCTAACAATGAGCAGTTCTTC.

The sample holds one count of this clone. In nucleotides, the CDR3 is TGTGCCAGTAGCACTACAGGAAGCCGAGAGACCCAGTACTTC. Translation: CASSTTGSRETQYF. V and J are TRBV19 and TRBJ2-5; D is perhaps TRBD1 (5 bases). The CDR3 length is 14 residues. Germline V gene lookup returns CDR1 LNHDA and CDR2 SQIVND (reference sequence). V was trimmed by 6 bases and J by 4 bases, leaving 15 bases between them.

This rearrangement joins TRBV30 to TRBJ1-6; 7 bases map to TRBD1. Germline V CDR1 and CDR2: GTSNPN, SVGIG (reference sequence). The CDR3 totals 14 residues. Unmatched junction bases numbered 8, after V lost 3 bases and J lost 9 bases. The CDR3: CAWSRQGLFSPLHF. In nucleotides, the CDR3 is TGTGCCTGGAGCCGACAGGGTTTATTTTCACCCCTCCACTTT.

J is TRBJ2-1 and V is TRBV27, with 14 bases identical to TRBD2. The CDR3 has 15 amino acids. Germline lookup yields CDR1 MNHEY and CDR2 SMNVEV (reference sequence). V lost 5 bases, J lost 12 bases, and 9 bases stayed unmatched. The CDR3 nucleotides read TGTGCCAGCAGTCTAAGACTAGCGGGGGGGTCAATGCAGTTCTTC. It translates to CASSLRLAGGSMQFF.

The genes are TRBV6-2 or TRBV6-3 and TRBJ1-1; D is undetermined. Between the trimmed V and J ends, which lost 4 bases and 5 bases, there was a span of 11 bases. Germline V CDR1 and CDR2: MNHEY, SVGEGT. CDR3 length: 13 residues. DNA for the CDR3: TGTGCCAGCAGTTTGAGGGTGCGAACTGAAGCTTTCTTT. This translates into CASSLRVRTEAFF.

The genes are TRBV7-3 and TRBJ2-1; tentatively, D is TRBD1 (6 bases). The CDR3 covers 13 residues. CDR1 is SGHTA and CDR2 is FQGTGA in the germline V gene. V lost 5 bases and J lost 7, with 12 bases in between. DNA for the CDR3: TGTGCCAGCAGCGAACAGGGTTGGAATGAGCAGTTCTTC. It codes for CASSEQGWNEQFF.

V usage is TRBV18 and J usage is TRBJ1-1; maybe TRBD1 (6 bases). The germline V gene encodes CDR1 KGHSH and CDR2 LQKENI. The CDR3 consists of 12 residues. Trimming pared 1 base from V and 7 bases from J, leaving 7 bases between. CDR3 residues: CASSPRGGEAFF. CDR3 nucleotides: TGTGCCAGCTCACCACGAGGGGGTGAAGCTTTCTTT.

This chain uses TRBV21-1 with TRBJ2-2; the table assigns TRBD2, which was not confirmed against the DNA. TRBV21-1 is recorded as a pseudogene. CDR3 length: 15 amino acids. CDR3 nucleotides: TGTGCCACCTACAAGGGACTAGCGGGCACCGGGGAGCTGTTTTTT. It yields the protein CATYKGLAGTGELFF.

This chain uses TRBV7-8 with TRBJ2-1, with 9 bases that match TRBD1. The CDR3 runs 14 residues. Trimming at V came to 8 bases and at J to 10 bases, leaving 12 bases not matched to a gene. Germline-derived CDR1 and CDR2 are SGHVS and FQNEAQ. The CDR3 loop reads CASVVTQGAGEQFF. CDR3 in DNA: TGTGCCAGCGTAGTTACACAGGGGGCAGGCGAGCAGTTCTTC.

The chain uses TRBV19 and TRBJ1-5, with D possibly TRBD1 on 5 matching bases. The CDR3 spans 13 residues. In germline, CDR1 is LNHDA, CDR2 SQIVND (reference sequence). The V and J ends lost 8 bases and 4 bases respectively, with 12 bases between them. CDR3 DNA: TGTGCCAGTCAACAGGCGAGGAATCAGCCCCAGCATTTT. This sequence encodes CASQQARNQPQHF.

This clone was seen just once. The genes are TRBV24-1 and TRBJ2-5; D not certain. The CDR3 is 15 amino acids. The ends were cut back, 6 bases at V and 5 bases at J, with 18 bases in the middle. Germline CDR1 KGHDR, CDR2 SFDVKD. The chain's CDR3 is CATSPRPAGRETQYF. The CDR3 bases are TGTGCCACCAGTCCCAGGCCAGCTGGAAGGGAGACCCAGTACTTC.

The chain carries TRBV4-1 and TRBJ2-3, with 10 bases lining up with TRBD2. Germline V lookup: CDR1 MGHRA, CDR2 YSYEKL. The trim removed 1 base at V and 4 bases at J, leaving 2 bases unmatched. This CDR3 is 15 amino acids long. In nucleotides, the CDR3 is TGCGCCAGCAGCCAAGCAGCGGGAGGGCCAGATACGCAGTATTTT. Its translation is CASSQAAGGPDTQYF.